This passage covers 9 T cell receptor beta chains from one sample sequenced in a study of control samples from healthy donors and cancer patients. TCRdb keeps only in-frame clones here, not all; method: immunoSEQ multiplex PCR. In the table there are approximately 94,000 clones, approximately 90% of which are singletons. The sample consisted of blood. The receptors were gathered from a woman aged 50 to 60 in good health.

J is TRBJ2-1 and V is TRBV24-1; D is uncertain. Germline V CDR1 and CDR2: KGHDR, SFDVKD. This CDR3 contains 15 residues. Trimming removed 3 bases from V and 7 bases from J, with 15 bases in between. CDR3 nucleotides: TGTGCCACCAGTGATAGTACAACCGCCGAAAATGAGCAGTTCTTC. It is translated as CATSDSTTAENEQFF.

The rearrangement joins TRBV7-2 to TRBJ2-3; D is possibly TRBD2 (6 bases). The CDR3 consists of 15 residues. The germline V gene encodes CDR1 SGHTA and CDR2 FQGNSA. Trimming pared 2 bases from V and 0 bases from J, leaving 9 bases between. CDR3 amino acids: CASSLIAVSTDTQYF. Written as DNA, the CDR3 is TGTGCCAGCAGCTTAATAGCGGTGAGCACAGATACGCAGTATTTT.

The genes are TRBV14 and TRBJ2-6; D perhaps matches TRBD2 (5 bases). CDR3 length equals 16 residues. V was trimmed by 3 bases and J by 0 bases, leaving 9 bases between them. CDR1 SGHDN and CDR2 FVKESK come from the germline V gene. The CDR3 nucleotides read TGTGCCAGCAGCCACGGAGGCTACTCTGGGGCCAACGTCCTGACTTTC. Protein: CASSHGGYSGANVLTF.

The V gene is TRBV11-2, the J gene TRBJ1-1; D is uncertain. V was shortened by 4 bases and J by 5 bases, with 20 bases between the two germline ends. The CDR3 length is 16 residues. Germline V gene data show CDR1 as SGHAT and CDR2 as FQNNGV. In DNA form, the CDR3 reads TGTGCCAGCAGCTCCCGTTCCATCCTCAGACTAACTGAAGCTTTCTTT. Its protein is CASSSRSILRLTEAFF.

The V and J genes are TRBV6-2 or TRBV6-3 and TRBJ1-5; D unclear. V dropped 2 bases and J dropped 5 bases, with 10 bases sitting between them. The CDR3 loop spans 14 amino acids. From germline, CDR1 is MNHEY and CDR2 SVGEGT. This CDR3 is CASSYDISYQPQHF. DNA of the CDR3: TGTGCCAGCAGTTACGACATTTCCTATCAGCCCCAGCATTTT.

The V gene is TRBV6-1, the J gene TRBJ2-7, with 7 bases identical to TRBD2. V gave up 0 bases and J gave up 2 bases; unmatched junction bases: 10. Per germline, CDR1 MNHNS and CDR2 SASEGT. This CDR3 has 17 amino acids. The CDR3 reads CASSEAMEASGPYEQYF. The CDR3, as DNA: TGTGCCAGCAGTGAAGCGATGGAGGCTAGCGGCCCCTACGAGCAGTACTTC.

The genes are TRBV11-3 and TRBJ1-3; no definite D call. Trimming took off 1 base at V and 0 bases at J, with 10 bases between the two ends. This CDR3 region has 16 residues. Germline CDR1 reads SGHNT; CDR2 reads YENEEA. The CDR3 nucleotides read TGTGCCAGCAGCTTAGGAACCGACGGCTCTGGAAACACCATATATTTT. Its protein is CASSLGTDGSGNTIYF.

The CDR3 here is CASSRTSGNTIYF. CDR3 DNA sequence: TGTGCCAGCAGTCGGACCTCTGGAAACACCATATATTTT. This chain links TRBV27 with TRBJ1-3; D uncertain. The CDR3 is 13 residues long. Per the germline V gene, CDR1 is MNHEY and CDR2 is SMNVEV (reference sequence). The ends were cut back, 5 bases at V and 0 bases at J, with 5 bases in the middle.

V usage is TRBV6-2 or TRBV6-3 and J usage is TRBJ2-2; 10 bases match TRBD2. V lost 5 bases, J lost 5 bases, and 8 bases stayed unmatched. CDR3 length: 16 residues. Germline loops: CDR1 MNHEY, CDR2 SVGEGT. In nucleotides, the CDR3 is TGTGCCAGCAGTGCCCGGACTAGCGGTCTAACCGGGGAGCTGTTTTTT. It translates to CASSARTSGLTGELFF.